Listed below are T cell receptor beta chains from one sample, sequenced in a study of CXCR3-negative and CXCR3-positive naive CD8 T cells. TCRdb re-called the 5' RACE reads, yielding one record per CDR3 amino acid sequence without DNA. Here the sample table reports roughly 48,000 distinct CDR3 sequences. Sequences were obtained from memory CD8+ T cells from blood. These receptors originate from a human donor in good health. Some clones in this sample may be carry-over from other donors' samples. CDR3s include the opening cysteine and the closing phenylalanine or tryptophan. The order of the fields is V gene, J gene, CDR3 protein.

>TRBV12-2|TRBJ2-3
CASRPQGLADSTDTQYF
>TRBV28|TRBJ2-1
CASSFPGNNEQFF
>TRBV5-1|TRBJ2-1
CASSQHKREETYNEQFF
>TRBV12-3/TRBV12-4|TRBJ2-1
CASSLGPSRGFF
>TRBV4-1|TRBJ2-7
CASSHQQGPYEQYF
>TRBV6-6|TRBJ2-3
CASRALAGEGTDTQYF
>TRBV20-1|TRBJ2-3
CSARDSDGTDTQYF
>TRBV6-4|TRBJ2-1
CASSDSIAGGNEQFF
>TRBV28|TRBJ2-1
CASSLGVAGGPTYNEQFF
>TRBV4-3|TRBJ1-2
CASSQNMPGVANYGYTF
>TRBV15|TRBJ2-3
CATSRRTQALDTQYF
>TRBV6-4|TRBJ2-3
CASSETSGGTDTQYF
>TRBV15|TRBJ2-1
CATSRDRAWEFF
>TRBV5-1|TRBJ2-3
CASSFFGGTDTQYF
>TRBV15|TRBJ1-4
CATSGPKEIGTDLFF
>TRBV12-3/TRBV12-4|TRBJ2-7
CASGLLKRDYSYEQYF
>TRBV28|TRBJ2-3
CASSPGQWRDTQYF
>TRBV20-1|TRBJ1-2
CSASFSRAHGYTF
>TRBV6-5|TRBJ2-7
CASSSDRASYEQYF
>TRBV5-6|TRBJ2-7
CASSGTGGLSYEQYF
>TRBV28|TRBJ2-7
CASSLGPGTGLSYEQYF
>TRBV6-5|TRBJ2-7
CASSYSNAYEQYF
>TRBV28|TRBJ2-1
CASSSAGVNEQFF
>TRBV23-1|TRBJ1-1
CATGVNTEAFF
>TRBV20-1|TRBJ2-7
CSARDLERRASYEQYF
>TRBV20-1|TRBJ1-1
CSARDWEGKAEAFF
>TRBV7-2|TRBJ2-1
CASSLVGGGYNEQFF
>TRBV28|TRBJ2-3
CASSSYYRVHPDTQYF
>TRBV25-1|TRBJ1-1
CASSEYFYSLGGNTEAFF
>TRBV23-1|TRBJ2-7
CASSPLGGIFYEQYF
>TRBV20-1|TRBJ2-2
CSARADANTGELFF
>TRBV27|TRBJ2-1
CASSSGLGLAFYNEQFF
>TRBV2|TRBJ2-7
CASDWQSSYEQYF
>TRBV7-2|TRBJ2-3
CASSLGVAGTSTDTQYF
>TRBV5-6|TRBJ2-1
CLTSVGNEQFF
>TRBV29-1|TRBJ1-2
CSVPRAGAAGYTF
>TRBV29-1|TRBJ1-1
CSVEDEGPATEAFF
>TRBV4-3|TRBJ2-3
CASSLRLAVDTQYF
>TRBV25-1|TRBJ1-3
CASSEDTGTTIYF
>TRBV7-3|TRBJ2-6
CASSSGHLFSGANVLTF
>TRBV9|TRBJ1-5
CASSVSRGDSVRNQPQHF
>TRBV29-1|TRBJ2-2
CSVVDPNTGELFF
>TRBV7-2|TRBJ1-2
CASSADRDYSGYTF
>TRBV2|TRBJ1-1
CASRLGSTEAFF
>TRBV7-8|TRBJ2-3
CASLEGTTQYF
>TRBV3-1|TRBJ1-4
CASSLPGESEKLFF
>TRBV28|TRBJ1-5
CASHADRANQPQHF
>TRBV7-2|TRBJ2-7
CASSSRGAAYEQYF
>TRBV28|TRBJ2-5
CASSSLAGTPRETQYF
>TRBV7-6|TRBJ2-6
CASSLDPGSGANVLTF
>TRBV7-9|TRBJ2-3
CASTGRGHTDTQYF
>TRBV4-2|TRBJ2-3
CASSQDQSSGADTQYF
>TRBV28|TRBJ1-2
CASSLRENYGYTF
>TRBV28|TRBJ2-5
CASSFALAGDEQETQYF